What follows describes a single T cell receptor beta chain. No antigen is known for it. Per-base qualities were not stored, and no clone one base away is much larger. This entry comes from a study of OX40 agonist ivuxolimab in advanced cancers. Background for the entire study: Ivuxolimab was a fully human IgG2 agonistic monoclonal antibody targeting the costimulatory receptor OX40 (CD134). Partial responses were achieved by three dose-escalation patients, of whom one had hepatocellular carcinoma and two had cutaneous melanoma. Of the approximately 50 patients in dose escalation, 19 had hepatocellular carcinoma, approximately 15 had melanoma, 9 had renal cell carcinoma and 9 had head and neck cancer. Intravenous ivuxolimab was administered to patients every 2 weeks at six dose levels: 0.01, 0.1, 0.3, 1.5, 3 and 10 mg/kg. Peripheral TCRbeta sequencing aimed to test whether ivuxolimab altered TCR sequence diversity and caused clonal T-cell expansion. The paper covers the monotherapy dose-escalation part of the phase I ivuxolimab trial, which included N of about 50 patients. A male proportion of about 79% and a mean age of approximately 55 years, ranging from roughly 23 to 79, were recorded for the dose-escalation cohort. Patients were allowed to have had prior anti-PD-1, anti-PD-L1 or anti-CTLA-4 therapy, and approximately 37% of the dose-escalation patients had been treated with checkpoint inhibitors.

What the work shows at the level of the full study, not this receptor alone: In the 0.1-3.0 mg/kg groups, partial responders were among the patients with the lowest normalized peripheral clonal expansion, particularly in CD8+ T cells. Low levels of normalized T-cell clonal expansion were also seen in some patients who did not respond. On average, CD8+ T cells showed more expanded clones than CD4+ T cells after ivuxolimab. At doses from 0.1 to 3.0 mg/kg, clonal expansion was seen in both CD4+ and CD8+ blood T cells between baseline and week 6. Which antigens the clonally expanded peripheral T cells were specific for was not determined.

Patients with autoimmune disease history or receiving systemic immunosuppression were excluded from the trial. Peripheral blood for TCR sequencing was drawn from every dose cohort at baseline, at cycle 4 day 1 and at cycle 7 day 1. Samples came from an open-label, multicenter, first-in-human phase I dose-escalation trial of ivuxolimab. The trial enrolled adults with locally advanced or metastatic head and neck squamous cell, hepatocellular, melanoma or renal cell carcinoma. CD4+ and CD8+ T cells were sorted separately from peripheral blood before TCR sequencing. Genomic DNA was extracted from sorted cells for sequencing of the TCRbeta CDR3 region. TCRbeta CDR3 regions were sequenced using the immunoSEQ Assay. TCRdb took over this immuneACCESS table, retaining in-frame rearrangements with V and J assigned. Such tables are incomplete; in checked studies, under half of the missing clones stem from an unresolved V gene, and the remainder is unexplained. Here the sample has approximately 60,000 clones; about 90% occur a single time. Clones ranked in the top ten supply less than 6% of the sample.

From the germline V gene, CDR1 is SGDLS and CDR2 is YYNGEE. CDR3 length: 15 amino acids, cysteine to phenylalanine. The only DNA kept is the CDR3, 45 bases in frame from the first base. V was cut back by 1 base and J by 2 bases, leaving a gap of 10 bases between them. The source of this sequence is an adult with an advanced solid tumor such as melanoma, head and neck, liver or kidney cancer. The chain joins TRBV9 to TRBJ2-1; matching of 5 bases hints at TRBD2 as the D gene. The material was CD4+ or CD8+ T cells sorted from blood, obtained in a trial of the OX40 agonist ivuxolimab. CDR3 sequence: CASSVSGNPYNEQFF. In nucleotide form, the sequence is TGTGCCAGCAGCGTATCCGGGAATCCCTACAATGAGCAGTTCTTC.